This T cell receptor (beta chain) comes out of a study of blood T cells in healthy people across ages. Study conclusions and caveats: Long-lived and aged donors differed, with more naive CD4+ cells and higher diversity in the long-lived. The recorded TCR beta diversity per million T cells decreased in a roughly linear manner with age.

CDR3 length: 15 amino acids. Germline V lookup: CDR1 LGHNA, CDR2 YSLEER. V was pared by 0 bases and J by 0 bases, with 9 bases between. A second PCR of 7 to 11 cycles used a sample-barcoded 5' primer and a J-beta primer mix. Unique molecular identifiers of 12 random nucleotides labeled each cDNA. From the 5' RACE reads, TCRdb called clonotypes with MiXCR, one entry per CDR3 protein. The table has 1.5 million to 2 million distinct CDR3 sequences, around 48% seen once. This clonotype showed up just a few times. The antigen is not known. The gene calls are TRBV4-3 and TRBJ2-7; no definite D call. The sequencing sample was made of blood. The sequence was obtained from a woman in her thirties or forties in good health. The CDR3, as DNA: TGCGCCAGCAGCCAAGATGCAGCATCCTCCTACGAGCAGTACTTC. Protein product: CASSQDAASSYEQYF.